This record covers a single TCR beta chain. This entry comes from a study of blood T cell repertoires in COVID-19. Clones were read by immunoSEQ multiplex PCR, and TCRdb kept only the in-frame ones, dropping some. Of under 300,000 clones in the sample, more than 75% were seen once. The sample was PBMCs or T cells enriched from blood (not recorded which). The receptor was derived from a woman in her sixties in a cohort exposed to, infected with or recovered from COVID-19 (not recorded which).

The CDR3 region is CASAQGNTEAFF. The DNA of the CDR3 is TGTGCCAGCGCACAGGGGAACACTGAAGCTTTCTTT. The V gene is TRBV7-6, the J gene TRBJ1-1, with a possible D match to TRBD1 (6 bases). This CDR3 is 12 amino acids long. Trimming removed 8 bases from V and 1 base from J, with 8 bases in between. Germline CDR1 and CDR2: SGHVS and FNYEAQ. Filled out from reference TRBV7-6 and TRBJ1-1, the complete variable domain reads GAGVSQSPRYKVTKRGQDVALRCDPISGHVSLYWYRQALGQGPEFLTYFNYEAQQDKSGLPNDRFSAERPEGSISTLTIQRTEQRDSAMYRCASAQGNTEAFFGQGTRLTVV.